Sequencing of this T cell receptor (beta chain) was carried out in a study of quantifying T cell responses using KT2 cells. Overall study context: cDNA was made from DNase-treated RNA using alpha and beta constant primers. Notes on the study in general: Input KT2 cell number predicted KT2 alpha and beta sequence counts linearly over several orders of magnitude. Very high KT2 spike-in numbers caused saturation in KT2 sequence detection.

The sample is PBMC spiked with counted cells of clone KT2. Different KT2-to-PBMC ratios were created with a constant PBMC count. This clonotype appeared many times. Antigen specificity is unknown. The V gene lost 1 base and the J gene lost 0 bases, with 10 bases spanning the gap. CDR1 is MGHRA and CDR2 is YSYEKL in the germline V gene. The CDR3 loop spans 16 amino acids. Each cDNA got a UMI-containing oligo ligated at its 3' end. First-round PCR used around 4 cycles and beta primers RC1.1 and RC1.2 covering TRBC1 and TRBC2. TCRdb re-analysed the UMI-ligation and nested PCR reads in MiXCR, keeping a single row per CDR3 protein. The sample lists under 35,000 distinct CDR3 sequences; 7.3% were seen once.

The chain recombines TRBV4-1 with TRBJ1-5; D ambiguous. Sequenced input: PBMCs spiked with cells of the T cell clone KT2. This clonotype was sampled from a human donor. CDR3 coding DNA: TGCGCCAGCAGCCAAGTAATTAGTAATAGCAATCAGCCCCAGCATTTT. Translated, it gives CASSQVISNSNQPQHF.